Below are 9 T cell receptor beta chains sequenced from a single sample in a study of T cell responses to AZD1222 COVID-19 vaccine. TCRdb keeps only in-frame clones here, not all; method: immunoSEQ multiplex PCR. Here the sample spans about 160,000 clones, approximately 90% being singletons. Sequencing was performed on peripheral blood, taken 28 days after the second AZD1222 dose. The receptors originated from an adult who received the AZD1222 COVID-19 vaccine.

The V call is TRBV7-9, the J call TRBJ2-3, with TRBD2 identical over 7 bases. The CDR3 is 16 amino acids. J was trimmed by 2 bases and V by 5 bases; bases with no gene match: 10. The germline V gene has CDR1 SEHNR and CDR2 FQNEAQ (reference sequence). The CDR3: CASSIRSGGPTDTQYF. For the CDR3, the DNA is TGTGCCAGCAGCATCAGATCGGGGGGTCCCACAGATACGCAGTATTTT.

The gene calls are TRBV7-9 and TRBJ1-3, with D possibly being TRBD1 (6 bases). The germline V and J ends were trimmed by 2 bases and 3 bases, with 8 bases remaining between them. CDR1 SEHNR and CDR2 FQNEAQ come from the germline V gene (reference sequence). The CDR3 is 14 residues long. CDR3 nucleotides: TGTGCCAGCAGCTTAAGGACAGATGGAAACACCATATATTTT. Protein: CASSLRTDGNTIYF.

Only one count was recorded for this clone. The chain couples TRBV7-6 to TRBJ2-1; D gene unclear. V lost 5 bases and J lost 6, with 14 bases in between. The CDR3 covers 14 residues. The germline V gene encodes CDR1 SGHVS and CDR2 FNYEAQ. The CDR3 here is CASSPIGPFNEQFF. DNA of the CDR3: TGTGCCAGCAGCCCCATAGGACCTTTCAATGAGCAGTTCTTC.

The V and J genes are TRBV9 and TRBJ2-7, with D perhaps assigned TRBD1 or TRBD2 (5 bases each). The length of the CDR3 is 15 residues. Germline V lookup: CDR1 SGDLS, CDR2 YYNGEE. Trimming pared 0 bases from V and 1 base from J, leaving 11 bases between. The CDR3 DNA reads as TGTGCCAGCAGCGTAGAGGGGACGGTATCCTACGAGCAGTACTTC. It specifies CASSVEGTVSYEQYF.

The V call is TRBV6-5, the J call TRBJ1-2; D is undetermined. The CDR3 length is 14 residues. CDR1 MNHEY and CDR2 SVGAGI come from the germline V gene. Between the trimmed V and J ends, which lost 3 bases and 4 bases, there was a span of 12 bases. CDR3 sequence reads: CASSYGGQAYGYTF. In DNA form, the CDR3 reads TGTGCCAGCAGTTATGGAGGCCAGGCCTATGGCTACACCTTC.

The CDR3 region is CASSYERGRQGAGNTIYF. The CDR3 DNA sequence: TGTGCCAGCAGTTACGAACGGGGCCGACAGGGCGCTGGAAACACCATATATTTT. This chain connects TRBV6-2 or TRBV6-3 to TRBJ1-3; 7 bases fit TRBD1. This CDR3 contains 18 residues. Germline assignment: CDR1 MNHEY and CDR2 SVGEGT. J lost 2 bases, V lost 2 bases, and 12 bases had no gene match.

The CDR3 protein is CASSEATSGHHEQFF. As DNA, the CDR3 is TGTGCCAGCAGTGAAGCCACTTCTGGCCACCATGAGCAGTTCTTC. This chain links TRBV2 with TRBJ2-1; D is uncertain. Germline V gene sequence: CDR1 SNHLY, CDR2 FYNNEI. This CDR3 is built from 15 residues. V dropped 0 bases and J dropped 8 bases, with 14 bases sitting between them.

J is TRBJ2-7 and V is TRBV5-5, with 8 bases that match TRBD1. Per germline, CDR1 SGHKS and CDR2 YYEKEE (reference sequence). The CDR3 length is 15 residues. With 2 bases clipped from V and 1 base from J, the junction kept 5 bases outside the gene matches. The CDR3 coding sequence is TGTGCCAGCAGCTTAGACGACAGGGGTTCCTACGAGCAGTACTTC. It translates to CASSLDDRGSYEQYF.

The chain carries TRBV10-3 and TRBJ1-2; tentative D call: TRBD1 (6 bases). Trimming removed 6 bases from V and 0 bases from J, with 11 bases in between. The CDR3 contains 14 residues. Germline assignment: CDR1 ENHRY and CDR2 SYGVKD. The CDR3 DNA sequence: TGTGCCATCAGAACCGGGACAACTAACTATGGCTACACCTTC. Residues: CAIRTGTTNYGYTF.